Shown below are 29 T cell receptor beta chains from a single sample sequenced in a study of cytomegalovirus exposure and HLA in healthy donors. Use of 60 Vbeta and 13 Jbeta primers characterized the PCR. Assay: immunoSEQ multiplex PCR; the TCRdb copy retains only in-frame clones and omits some. The sample holds roughly 100,000 clones, 13% to 15% seen once. Sequencing was done on a sample of PBMCs. The receptors were gathered from a female donor in good health and CMV-seronegative.

The chain recombines TRBV5-1 with TRBJ2-5, with 8 bases matching TRBD1. CDR1 is SGHRS and CDR2 is YFSETQ in the germline V gene. The CDR3 loop spans 14 amino acids. V lost 3 bases and J lost 5; bases outside the gene matches: 6. CDR3: CASSSGTGGETQYF. The CDR3 region has the DNA TGCGCCAGCAGCTCTGGGACAGGCGGGGAGACCCAGTACTTC.

This clone came up a few times. This chain connects TRBV27 to TRBJ2-3; TRBD1 matches at 8 bases. CDR1 is MNHEY, CDR2 SMNVEV, per germline (reference sequence). The J segment lost 3 bases and the V segment lost 4 bases, leaving 6 bases of the junction unmatched. The CDR3 sequence is 15 residues long. The CDR3 loop is CASSSRQGRTDTQYF. The CDR3, as DNA: TGTGCCAGCAGTTCCAGACAGGGGAGGACAGATACGCAGTATTTT.

This clone was detected only once. The chain has TRBV2 and TRBJ2-5; D possibly corresponds to TRBD2 (6 bases). Germline V lookup: CDR1 SNHLY, CDR2 FYNNEI. V was shortened by 7 bases and J by 3 bases, with 24 bases between the two germline ends. The CDR3 is 17 residues long. In DNA, the CDR3 is TGTGCCAGCACCCACCAACTGGGACTTGCCTCAGAAGAGACCCAGTACTTC. Protein product: CASTHQLGLASEETQYF.

This clone was seen more than once but under ten times. The J gene is TRBJ1-1, the V gene TRBV27; D is undetermined. The germline CDR1 and CDR2 sequences are MNHEY and SMNVEV (reference sequence). The CDR3 is made up of 14 amino acids. The ends were cut back, 0 bases at V and 1 base at J, with 6 bases in the middle. CDR3 sequence: CASSLSRQNTEAFF. The CDR3 bases are TGTGCCAGCAGTTTATCGAGACAGAACACTGAAGCTTTCTTT.

The rearrangement links TRBV7-3 to TRBJ2-5, with D hard to call. Germline assignment: CDR1 SGHTA and CDR2 FQGTGA. There are 15 residues in the CDR3. V lost 0 bases and J lost 0, with 8 bases in between. The CDR3 loop is CASSLTAGHQETQYF. The CDR3 DNA reads as TGTGCCAGCAGCTTAACGGCTGGCCACCAAGAGACCCAGTACTTC.

The chain recombines TRBV28 with TRBJ2-5; D call uncertain. V gave up 3 bases and J gave up 5 bases, with 13 bases separating them. The CDR3 is 14 amino acids. CDR1 and CDR2 from the germline V gene are MDHEN and SYDVKM. CDR3: CASSLWVTLETQYF. CDR3 coding DNA: TGTGCCAGCAGTTTGTGGGTGACATTGGAGACCCAGTACTTC.

CDR3 amino acids: CASSLTPTGAGSYEQYF. The CDR3, as DNA: TGTGCCAGCAGTTTAACCCCGACAGGGGCTGGAAGCTACGAGCAGTACTTC. The rearrangement uses TRBV27 and TRBJ2-7; 8 bases match TRBD1. V dropped 2 bases and J dropped 3; count of bases not matched to a gene: 12. The CDR3 has 17 residues. Germline CDR1 and CDR2: MNHEY and SMNVEV (reference sequence).

This clone was detected only a few times. This sequence joins TRBV7-2 and TRBJ2-7; D is undetermined. The V and J ends lost 5 bases and 1 base respectively, with 18 bases between them. The CDR3 covers 16 residues. Germline lookup yields CDR1 SGHTA and CDR2 FQGNSA. The CDR3 is CASSPPPARYSYEQYF. DNA for the CDR3: TGTGCCAGCAGCCCTCCCCCGGCTAGATATTCCTACGAGCAGTACTTC.

This clone was counted only a few times. The chain links TRBV5-1 to TRBJ1-2; TRBD1 aligns across 7 bases. Trimming took 4 bases from V and 1 from J; bases not matched to a gene: 7. CDR3 length: 15 residues. CDR1 is SGHRS, CDR2 YFSETQ, per germline. The CDR3, as DNA: TGCGCCAGCAGCCTATACAGGGGAGGTAACTATGGCTACACCTTC. Translation gives CASSLYRGGNYGYTF.

The chain has TRBV2 and TRBJ1-1; TRBD1 aligns across 8 bases. J was trimmed by 0 bases and V by 11 bases; bases with no gene match: 8. The CDR3 extends over 14 amino acids. CDR1 is SNHLY and CDR2 is FYNNEI in the germline V gene. The DNA for the CDR3 is TGTGCCCGCGACAGGGGCGGCATGAACACTGAAGCTTTCTTT. As protein: CARDRGGMNTEAFF.

The chain is built from TRBV19 and TRBJ1-5; weak D call: TRBD1 (6 bases). The CDR3 extends over 16 amino acids. V was clipped by 2 bases and J by 6 bases, with 17 bases between them. The germline CDR1 and CDR2 sequences are LNHDA and SQIVND (reference sequence). The CDR3 loop reads CASSIKGYGGSQPQHF. The DNA of the CDR3 is TGTGCCAGTAGTATAAAGGGTTATGGGGGCAGTCAGCCCCAGCATTTT.

The chain joins TRBV5-1 to TRBJ1-3; 7 bases line up with TRBD1. Germline trimming cut 4 bases from V and 2 bases from J; bases unmatched to any gene: 9. Germline-derived CDR1 and CDR2 are SGHRS and YFSETQ. This CDR3 contains 16 residues. CDR3 in DNA: TGCGCCAGCAGCCCCGGTGGAGGGGGCCCTGGAAACACCATATATTTT. This translates into CASSPGGGGPGNTIYF. Full variable domain (missing parts from reference TRBV5-1 and TRBJ1-3): KAGVTQTPRYLIKTRGQQVTLSCSPISGHRSVSWYQQTPGQGLQFLFEYFSETQRNKGNFPGRFSGRQFSNSRSEMNVSTLELGDSALYLCASSPGGGGPGNTIYFGEGSWLTVV.

This clone came up a few times. The chain has TRBV6-6 and TRBJ1-5; 9 positions agree with TRBD1. CDR3 length equals 15 residues. Germline CDR1 is MNHNY and CDR2 is SVGAGI (reference sequence). Germline trimming cut 5 bases from V and 6 bases from J; bases unmatched to any gene: 8. The CDR3 protein is CASSTGQGRTQPQHF. Here the CDR3 DNA reads TGTGCCAGCAGTACCGGACAGGGGAGGACTCAGCCCCAGCATTTT.

The chain has TRBV7-6 and TRBJ2-2; D ambiguous. CDR3 length equals 17 residues. Trimming cost V 5 bases and J 0 bases, with 16 bases left between them. Germline CDR1 reads SGHVS; CDR2 reads FNYEAQ. The CDR3 here is CASSPKPTAANTGELFF. The CDR3 coding sequence is TGTGCCAGCAGCCCCAAACCCACAGCTGCGAACACCGGGGAGCTGTTTTTT. The whole variable domain, filled in from reference TRBV7-6 and TRBJ2-2, reads GAGVSQSPRYKVTKRGQDVALRCDPISGHVSLYWYRQALGQGPEFLTYFNYEAQQDKSGLPNDRFSAERPEGSISTLTIQRTEQRDSAMYRCASSPKPTAANTGELFFGEGSRLTVL.

A few counts support this clone. The rearrangement uses TRBV11-2 and TRBJ2-7; the match to TRBD2 covers 15 bases. The CDR3 totals 17 residues. J lost 2 bases, V lost 4 bases, and 6 bases had no gene match. Germline loops: CDR1 SGHAT, CDR2 FQNNGV. CDR3 in amino acids: CASSSGLAGGPTYEQYF. CDR3 DNA: TGTGCCAGCAGCTCAGGACTAGCGGGAGGGCCGACCTACGAGCAGTACTTC.

The DNA for the CDR3 is TGTGCCAGCTCGGCACGACAGGGTTCGGGGCCCCAGCATTTT. This translates into CASSARQGSGPQHF. The chain carries TRBV18 and TRBJ1-5, with TRBD1 identical over 7 bases. Germline V gene lookup returns CDR1 KGHSH and CDR2 LQKENI. The CDR3 runs to 14 residues. J was trimmed by 9 bases and V by 6 bases; bases with no gene match: 11.

A few counts support this clone. This chain uses TRBV5-1 with TRBJ2-3, with TRBD2 as a possible D gene (6 bases). The CDR3 is 15 amino acids. Trimming removed 0 bases at V and 1 base at J, with 9 bases between. CDR1 is SGHRS, CDR2 YFSETQ, per germline. The CDR3 DNA sequence: TGCGCCAGCAGCTTGGGGCGGGGCGGCACAGATACGCAGTATTTT. Its translation is CASSLGRGGTDTQYF.

J is TRBJ2-5 and V is TRBV6-1; 7 bases are shared with TRBD2. Germline lookup yields CDR1 MNHNS and CDR2 SASEGT. This CDR3 contains 14 residues. With V trimmed by 7 bases and J by 5 bases, 10 bases remained unmatched. CDR3 loop: CASKETWGGETQYF. CDR3 sequence (DNA): TGTGCCAGCAAAGAGACCTGGGGGGGGGAGACCCAGTACTTC.

This clone was detected only a few times. The rearrangement joins TRBV19 to TRBJ1-5; TRBD1 matches at 7 bases. This CDR3 comprises 16 residues. The V gene's germline CDR1 is LNHDA and CDR2 SQIVND (reference sequence). Trimming at V came to 1 base and at J to 1 base, leaving 4 bases not matched to a gene. CDR3 nucleotide sequence: TGTGCCAGTAGTATAGCGAGGGGGCCGAGCAATCAGCCCCAGCATTTT. It translates to CASSIARGPSNQPQHF.

This clone was seen a few times. The chain carries TRBV10-3 and TRBJ2-7; 11 bases map to TRBD2. Germline CDR1 is ENHRY and CDR2 is SYGVKD. J lost 0 bases, V lost 5 bases, and 6 bases had no gene match. The CDR3 has 16 residues. This CDR3 is CAISLTSGTDSYEQYF. The DNA of the CDR3 is TGTGCCATCAGTTTGACTAGCGGGACCGACTCCTACGAGCAGTACTTC.

The chain is built from TRBV19 and TRBJ1-2; TRBD1 matches 7 bases. CDR1 LNHDA and CDR2 SQIVND come from the germline V gene (reference sequence). V lost 3 bases to trimming and J lost 0 bases; unmatched junction nucleotides: 10. The length of the CDR3 is 17 residues. This CDR3 reads CASSIGTAISTNYGYTF. The DNA of the CDR3 is TGTGCCAGTAGTATTGGGACAGCTATTAGCACTAACTATGGCTACACCTTC.

This clone was counted a few times. V usage is TRBV5-6 and J usage is TRBJ1-1, with D unclear. The V end was cut by 4 bases, the J end by 4 bases, with 17 bases between. The CDR3 consists of 15 residues. CDR1 and CDR2 from the germline V gene are SGHDT and YYEEEE. CDR3 bases: TGTGCCAGCAGCCCCCGGGCAGAGGGCGGCACTGAAGCTTTCTTT. It yields the protein CASSPRAEGGTEAFF.

The sample holds a few counts of this clone. Within the sample, other DNA sequences also encode this same CDR3. The chain uses TRBV7-6 and TRBJ1-1; the D gene is possibly TRBD1 (5 bases). V was shortened by 3 bases and J by 0 bases, with 8 bases between the two germline ends. CDR3 length: 14 residues. Germline CDR1 SGHVS, CDR2 FNYEAQ. The CDR3 loop is CASSLDTLNTEAFF. CDR3 in DNA: TGTGCCAGCAGCTTGGACACCCTGAACACTGAAGCTTTCTTT.

The chain uses TRBV7-9 and TRBJ2-7; D remains ambiguous. Germline V lookup: CDR1 SEHNR, CDR2 FQNEAQ (reference sequence). Trimming took 6 bases from V and 4 from J, leaving 10 bases between them. The CDR3 has 12 amino acids. The CDR3 nucleotides are TGTGCCAGCAGGGGCAGCACTTACGAGCAGTACTTC. Its protein is CASRGSTYEQYF.

The rearrangement uses TRBV18 and TRBJ2-1; 11 nucleotides agree with TRBD2. V shed 4 bases and J 0 bases; nucleotides not matched to a gene: 5. Germline loops: CDR1 KGHSH, CDR2 LQKENI. The CDR3 runs 17 residues. CDR3 in DNA: TGTGCCAGCTCACAAACTAGCGGGGGAAGCTCCTACAATGAGCAGTTCTTC. Its protein product is CASSQTSGGSSYNEQFF.

J is TRBJ2-2 and V is TRBV10-3; no reliable D call. CDR1 ENHRY and CDR2 SYGVKD come from the germline V gene. The length of the CDR3 is 16 residues. Trimming stripped 0 bases from V and 6 bases from J, with 14 bases between. The DNA for the CDR3 is TGTGCCATCAGTGAGTCGTTAGGTCCTGCGGCCGGGGAGCTGTTTTTT. This codes for CAISESLGPAAGELFF.

The chain combines TRBV30 with TRBJ2-7; D not resolved. Germline CDR1 is GTSNPN and CDR2 is SVGIG (reference sequence). This CDR3 comprises 11 residues. Trimming took 2 bases from V and 5 from J, leaving 7 bases between them. In DNA, the CDR3 is TGTGCCTGGAGTCAGAGGCACGAGCAGTACTTC. Residues: CAWSQRHEQYF.

This chain uses TRBV5-6 with TRBJ2-1; 8 nucleotides agree with TRBD2. Trimming cost V 4 bases and J 6 bases; bases outside gene matches: 9. Germline CDR1 is SGHDT and CDR2 is YYEEEE. The CDR3 sequence is 15 residues long. The DNA for the CDR3 is TGTGCCAGCAGCATCCCGGGACTAGACGTCAATGAGCAGTTCTTC. Amino acids: CASSIPGLDVNEQFF.

This chain uses TRBV5-8 with TRBJ2-6, with 9 nucleotides matching TRBD1. The CDR3 loop spans 17 amino acids. V gave up 2 bases and J gave up 3 bases; unmatched junction bases: 6. Germline CDR1 is SGHTS and CDR2 is YDEGEE. CDR3 bases: TGTGCCAGCAGCTTAGGGACAGGGTTCGGTGGGGCCAACGTCCTGACTTTC. This encodes CASSLGTGFGGANVLTF.